Listed here are 5 T cell receptor beta chains from one sample, sequenced in a study of early T cells in non-severe SARS-CoV-2 infection. TCRdb fed the 5' RACE reads into MiXCR, producing one record per CDR3 protein. The sample consists of some 91,000 distinct CDR3 sequences, just under 15% of them appearing once. Sequencing was carried out using whole blood. These receptors were collected from an adult who was a healthcare worker with PCR-confirmed SARS-CoV-2 infection or an uninfected control (not recorded which).

The genes are TRBV5-1 and TRBJ2-5; D is ambiguous. The germline gives CDR1 SGHRS, CDR2 YFSETQ. The CDR3 loop spans 15 amino acids. V was clipped by 0 bases and J by 4 bases, with 13 bases between them. The CDR3 nucleotides are TGCGCCAGCAGCTTGGGTTTGGTAGTGAGAGAGACCCAGTACTTC. Translating it yields CASSLGLVVRETQYF.

Ten or more counts support this clonotype. The genes are TRBV11-1 and TRBJ2-3; D is uncertain. The germline CDR1 and CDR2 sequences are SGHAT and FQDESV (reference sequence). The CDR3 is 18 residues long. Trimming took 2 bases from V and 2 from J, leaving 20 bases between them. CDR3 DNA: TGTGCCAGCAGCTTACCGCCAAGTAAGTCCCGGTCCACAGATACGCAGTATTTT. This sequence encodes CASSLPPSKSRSTDTQYF.

This clonotype was seen a few times. The V call is TRBV7-9, the J call TRBJ1-4; D possibly corresponds to TRBD1 (5 bases). Germline CDR1 reads SEHNR; CDR2 reads FQNEAQ (reference sequence). The CDR3 has 17 residues. The V end lost 5 bases, the J end lost 1 base, and 17 bases lay between the germline ends. For the CDR3, the DNA is TGTGCCAGCAGCCTGGGCCAGGGCGGAGGAACTAATGAAAAACTGTTTTTT. Its translation: CASSLGQGGGTNEKLFF.

V and J are TRBV6-1 and TRBJ1-1; D gene unclear. With 8 bases removed from V and 4 bases from J, the gap between germline ends came to 8 bases. Germline values: CDR1 MNHNS, CDR2 SASEGT. The CDR3 is made up of 11 amino acids. CDR3 loop: CASQWFTEAFF. The CDR3 nucleotides are TGTGCCAGCCAGTGGTTCACTGAAGCTTTCTTT.

This clonotype was counted ten times or more. The chain carries TRBV20-1 and TRBJ2-1; no definite D call. Per the germline V gene, CDR1 is DFQATT and CDR2 is SNEGSKA (reference sequence). Trimming stripped 0 bases from V and 5 bases from J, with 11 bases between. The CDR3 spans 14 residues. The CDR3 bases are TGCAGTGCTAGAGATATGCGCGGAGACAATGAGCAGTTCTTC. Translating it yields CSARDMRGDNEQFF.